This T cell receptor beta chain originates from a study of blood T cell repertoires in COVID-19. Overall study: PBMCs, B-cell-depleted T cells, or T cells were the source of the cDNA or gDNA that made up the material.

Membership in each cohort depended on participant-reported clinical history. V was pared by 4 bases and J by 3 bases, with 7 bases of the junction left unmatched. The germline V gene has CDR1 KGHDR and CDR2 SFDVKD. The CDR3 sequence is 18 residues long. Sequenced by immunoSEQ multiplex PCR; TCRdb stores in-frame clones only, minus some. The sample includes some 350,000 clones, over 70% of them seen just once. V is TRBV24-1 and J is TRBJ2-5; 16 nucleotides agree with TRBD2. Sequences were obtained from PBMCs or T cells enriched from blood (not recorded which). The source of this sequence is a man aged 25-45 years who had recovered from COVID-19. DNA for the CDR3: TGTGCCACCAGTGACAACTCCGGGACTAGCGGGGGGGAAGAGACCCAGTACTTC. It specifies CATSDNSGTSGGEETQYF.